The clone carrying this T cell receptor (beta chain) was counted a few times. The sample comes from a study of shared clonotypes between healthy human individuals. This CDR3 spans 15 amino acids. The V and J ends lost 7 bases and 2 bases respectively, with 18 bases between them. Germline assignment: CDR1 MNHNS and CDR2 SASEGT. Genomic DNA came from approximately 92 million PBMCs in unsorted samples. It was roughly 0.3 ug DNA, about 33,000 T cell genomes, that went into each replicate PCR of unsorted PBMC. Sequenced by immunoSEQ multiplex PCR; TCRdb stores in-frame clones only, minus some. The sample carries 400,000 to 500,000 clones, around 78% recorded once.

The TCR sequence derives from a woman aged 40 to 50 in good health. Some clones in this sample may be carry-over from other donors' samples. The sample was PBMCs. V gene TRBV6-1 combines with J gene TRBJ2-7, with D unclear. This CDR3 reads CASTRSKIGPYEQYF. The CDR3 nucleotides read TGTGCCAGCACCCGTAGTAAGATCGGGCCCTACGAGCAGTACTTC.